This T cell receptor (beta chain) came from a study of CD8 T cells in ankylosing spondylitis. The CDR3 has 13 residues. The germline V gene encodes CDR1 DFQATT and CDR2 SNEGSKA (reference sequence). V was cut by 3 bases and J by 0 bases, with 6 bases left in between. This clonotype was seen many times. Its target is unknown. Overall study results and limits: Seemingly distinctive of ankylosing spondylitis blood was a TCR beta motif formed by eight highly homologous variants.

Libraries of TCR beta came from quantitative 5'-RACE with molecular barcodes. TCRdb re-analysed the 5' RACE reads in MiXCR, keeping a single row per CDR3 protein. The sample records around 770,000 distinct CDR3 sequences, about 12% being singletons. This TCR derives from a male donor with ankylosing spondylitis. Sequencing used blood, either unsorted or a sorted T cell fraction (not recorded which). The chain has TRBV20-1 and TRBJ1-5, with D hard to call. CDR3 nucleotides: TGCAGTGCTAGCATGGGTAGCAATCAGCCCCAGCATTTT. Residues: CSASMGSNQPQHF.